This T cell receptor beta chain came from a study of CD8 T cells in ankylosing spondylitis. This clonotype has at least ten counts. TCRdb reprocessed the 5' RACE reads with MiXCR, giving one entry per CDR3 protein. In the table there are about 320,000 distinct CDR3 sequences, 11% of which are singletons. Germline V lookup: CDR1 LGHDT, CDR2 YNNKEL (reference sequence). The CDR3 is 16 residues long. V shed 6 bases and J 6 bases; nucleotides not matched to a gene: 7. The sequence was obtained from a female donor with ankylosing spondylitis or in good health (not recorded which). V is TRBV3-1 and J is TRBJ2-1; 14 bases fit TRBD2. Material for sequencing was blood, either unsorted or a sorted T cell fraction (not recorded which). The CDR3 sequence: CASSLQTSGRANEQFF. CDR3 bases: TGTGCCAGCAGTCTACAGACTAGCGGGAGGGCCAATGAGCAGTTCTTC.